This is a list of T cell receptor beta chains from one sample in a study of cytomegalovirus exposure and HLA in healthy donors. Clones were sequenced by immunoSEQ multiplex PCR, and TCRdb holds only the in-frame ones, with some missing. The data contain 100,000 to 120,000 clones, around 83% of them singletons. The sequencing input was PBMCs. The receptors shown here come from a woman in her fifties or sixties in good health and CMV-seropositive. Both conserved end residues are part of each CDR3.

TRBJ1-4	TRBV18	CASSPRGEASTNEKLFF
TRBJ2-1	TRBV11-2	CASSSRGGWEFF
TRBJ1-2	TRBV28	CASSHSSMRQGAQWGYTF
TRBJ1-6	TRBV28	CAGRESYNSPLHF
TRBJ2-7	TRBV4-2	CASSLWTSGRKEQYF
TRBJ1-3	TRBV10-2	CASTHGGSGNTIYF
TRBJ2-2	TRBV23-1	CASRTRRGIHTGELFF
TRBJ2-5	TRBV5-1	CASSLIGGLARTETQYF
TRBJ2-3	TRBV27	CASSFAAPEDTQYF
TRBJ2-1	TRBV29-1	CSALGGAYNEQFF
TRBJ2-7	TRBV7-9	CASSWGGRGTLGVYEQYF
TRBJ1-2	TRBV6-5	CASSQVQGSGYTF
TRBJ1-2	TRBV7-9	CASSLTGGRVTAGYTF
TRBJ2-1	TRBV11-2	CASALAAEQFF
TRBJ2-7	TRBV6-1	CASNPRDNFYEQYF
TRBJ2-3	TRBV7-9	CASSYMGQRTDTQYF
TRBJ2-1	TRBV2	CASGEYNEQFF
TRBJ2-2	TRBV6-1	CASSVRNTGELFF
TRBJ1-1	TRBV19	CASSTARGAFF
TRBJ1-2	TRBV4-1	CASSHGQGPNYGYTF
TRBJ1-1	TRBV9	CASSSWGGTEAFF
TRBJ1-1	TRBV6-5	CASSHPLGVTEAFF
TRBJ2-7	TRBV4-2	CASSQEKLAGGVNYEQYF
TRBJ1-1	TRBV6-1	CASRRQLNTEAFF
TRBJ1-4	TRBV7-9	CASSPRGQGATNEKLFF
TRBJ2-5	TRBV5-1	CASSDSQGALNLGETQYF
TRBJ1-2	TRBV5-1	CASSFGQGKSGYTF
TRBJ2-3	TRBV5-6	CASSLGSRVLSTDTQYF
TRBJ2-1	TRBV15	CATSRGRTGYNEQFF
TRBJ1-1	TRBV13	CASSLAQAGATEAFF
TRBJ2-1	TRBV9	CASSARLAGVGEQFF
TRBJ1-4	TRBV5-1	CASSGQGAANEKLFF
TRBJ2-7	TRBV9	CASSVVEESYEQYF